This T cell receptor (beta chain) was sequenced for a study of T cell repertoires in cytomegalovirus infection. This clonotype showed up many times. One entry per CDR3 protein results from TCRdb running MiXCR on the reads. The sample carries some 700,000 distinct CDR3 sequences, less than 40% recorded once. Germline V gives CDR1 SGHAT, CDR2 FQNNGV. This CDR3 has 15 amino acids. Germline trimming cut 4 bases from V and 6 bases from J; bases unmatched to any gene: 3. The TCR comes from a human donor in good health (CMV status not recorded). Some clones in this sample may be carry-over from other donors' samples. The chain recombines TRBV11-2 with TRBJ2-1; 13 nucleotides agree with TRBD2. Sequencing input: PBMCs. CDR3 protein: CASSSLAGGGNEQFF. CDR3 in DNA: TGTGCCAGCAGCTCACTAGCGGGAGGGGGCAATGAGCAGTTCTTC.